Listed below are T cell receptor beta chains from one sample, sequenced in a study of blood T cells in healthy people across ages. TCRdb independently ran MiXCR on the 5' RACE reads; one entry per CDR3 protein. The table lists around 690,000 distinct CDR3 sequences, around 54% of them singletons. The sample comprised blood. These TCRs come from a man aged 55 to 69 in good health. The CDR3 runs from the conserved cysteine through the conserved F or W. Each record gives: J gene, V gene, clone size, D gene, CDR3 protein, CDR3 DNA. A D gene is named only where the DNA matches it firmly. Rows give clone size only sometimes, using once, few, many, or a class for an expanded clone.

>TRBJ2-5|TRBV12-3/TRBV12-4|.|TRBD1
CASSLAQGARETQYF
TGTGCCAGCAGTTTAGCGCAGGGGGCGCGGGAGACCCAGTACTTC
>TRBJ2-3|TRBV12-3/TRBV12-4|once|.
CASAGTGSPGLVDTQYF
TGTGCCAGCGCGGGAACCGGGAGCCCCGGGTTAGTCGATACGCAGTATTTT
>TRBJ1-2|TRBV20-1|.|.
CSARPNYGYTF
TGCAGTGCTAGACCCAACTATGGCTACACCTTC
>TRBJ2-7|TRBV28|.|TRBD1
CASSSAGQGRAYEQYF
TGTGCCAGCAGTTCCGCCGGACAGGGACGCGCCTACGAGCAGTACTTC
>TRBJ2-5|TRBV11-2|.|.
CASSLPGRWETQYF
TGTGCCAGCAGCTTACCGGGGAGGTGGGAGACCCAGTACTTC
>TRBJ1-4|TRBV28|.|TRBD1
CASSSVSGTAYEKLFF
TGTGCCAGCAGTTCTGTCAGCGGGACAGCCTATGAAAAACTGTTTTTT
>TRBJ2-7|TRBV6-1|.|TRBD2
CALKKSGGVHEQYF
TGTGCCCTCAAAAAGTCGGGGGGAGTCCACGAGCAGTACTTC
>TRBJ2-6|TRBV5-4|few|TRBD2
CASSLGVAGRAGANVLTF
TGTGCCAGCAGCTTGGGAGTAGCGGGCAGGGCTGGGGCCAACGTCCTGACTTTC
>TRBJ1-4|TRBV2|.|TRBD1
CANSPDRGRSEKLFF
TGTGCCAACAGCCCAGACAGGGGTCGGAGCGAAAAACTGTTTTTT
>TRBJ2-2|TRBV5-1|.|.
CASSFGQSTGELFF
TGCGCCAGCAGCTTCGGACAGTCCACCGGGGAGCTGTTTTTT
>TRBJ1-2|TRBV6-6|few|.
CASSYPDSSGGYTF
TGTGCCAGCAGTTACCCGGACAGCTCGGGGGGCTACACCTTC
>TRBJ2-7|TRBV21-1|.|.
CAISDRGGGEQYF
TGTGCCATTTCAGACAGGGGAGGAGGCGAGCAGTACTTC
>TRBJ2-1|TRBV20-1|.|TRBD2
CSARPSGGYYNEQFF
TGCAGTGCTAGGCCTAGCGGGGGGTACTACAATGAGCAGTTCTTC
>TRBJ2-5|TRBV5-1|few|.
CASSSGRIQETQYF
TGCGCCAGCAGCTCCGGACGGATACAAGAGACCCAGTACTTC
>TRBJ2-7|TRBV18|.|TRBD1
CASSPQGAGQYEQYF
TGTGCCAGCTCACCCCAGGGGGCAGGGCAGTACGAGCAGTACTTC
>TRBJ2-1|TRBV19|.|TRBD2
CASRRLAGGVDEQFF
TGTGCCAGTAGAAGACTAGCGGGGGGTGTGGATGAGCAGTTCTTC
>TRBJ2-1|TRBV10-3|.|.
CAITDPYAGGSSYNEQFF
TGTGCCATCACCGACCCCTATGCGGGTGGAAGCTCCTACAATGAGCAGTTCTTC
>TRBJ1-1|TRBV15|once|.
CATSRDPGVWAEAFF
TGTGCCACCAGCAGAGACCCAGGGGTGTGGGCTGAAGCTTTCTTT
>TRBJ2-3|TRBV12-3/TRBV12-4|.|.
CASSGRVGGDTQYF
TGTGCCAGCAGTGGCAGGGTGGGCGGAGATACGCAGTATTTT
>TRBJ2-5|TRBV11-1|.|.
CASSLASGTPETQYF
TGTGCCAGCAGCTTAGCGTCTGGGACCCCAGAGACCCAGTACTTC
>TRBJ2-3|TRBV11-2|few|.
CASSRPGDTQYF
TGTGCCAGCAGCCGCCCAGGGGATACGCAGTATTTT
>TRBJ2-5|TRBV29-1|few|TRBD2
CSTLAGRQETQYF
TGCAGCACCTTAGCGGGGCGCCAAGAGACCCAGTACTTC
>TRBJ2-7|TRBV6-2/TRBV6-3|.|.
CASSYNRAGASYNEQYF
TGTGCCAGCAGTTACAACCGGGCAGGGGCGTCCTACAATGAGCAGTACTTC
>TRBJ1-2|TRBV20-1|.|TRBD1
CSARERQGPNYGYTF
TGCAGTGCTAGAGAAAGACAGGGACCCAACTATGGCTACACCTTC
>TRBJ2-3|TRBV5-5|.|.
CASSLGDPRRADTQYF
TGTGCCAGCAGCTTGGGGGACCCACGGAGAGCAGATACGCAGTATTTT
>TRBJ2-5|TRBV12-3/TRBV12-4|.|.
CASSTGTSMQYF
TGTGCCAGCAGCACTGGGACTTCGATGCAGTACTTC
>TRBJ2-7|TRBV7-9|.|TRBD1
CASSLETGAEQYF
TGTGCCAGCAGCTTAGAAACAGGGGCCGAGCAGTACTTC
>TRBJ2-5|TRBV3-1|.|TRBD2
CASSQRGGDQETQYF
TGTGCCAGCAGCCAAAGGGGAGGGGATCAAGAGACCCAGTACTTC
>TRBJ1-2|TRBV2|.|.
CASSPPQGRYGYTF
TGTGCCAGCAGCCCTCCCCAGGGCCGCTATGGCTACACCTTC
>TRBJ1-2|TRBV28|many|.
CASSFGNYGYTF
TGTGCCAGCAGTTTTGGAAACTATGGCTACACCTTC
>TRBJ1-5|TRBV6-1|.|TRBD1
CASSPDRGGIQPQHF
TGTGCCAGCAGTCCTGACAGGGGTGGAATTCAGCCCCAGCATTTT
>TRBJ2-2|TRBV24-1|.|.
CATRDVLNGELFF
TGTGCCACCAGGGACGTATTGAACGGGGAGCTGTTTTTT
>TRBJ2-7|TRBV12-3/TRBV12-4|.|TRBD2
CASSFTSSGTSGSNHEQYF
TGTGCCAGCAGCTTTACTTCATCCGGGACTAGCGGGAGTAACCACGAGCAGTACTTC
>TRBJ2-1|TRBV12-3/TRBV12-4|few|TRBD2
CASILAGSNNEQFF
TGTGCCAGTATACTAGCGGGCAGTAACAATGAGCAGTTCTTC
>TRBJ2-1|TRBV6-5|few|.
CASRTAGSSYNEQFF
TGTGCCAGCAGAACGGCCGGCAGCTCCTACAATGAGCAGTTCTTC
>TRBJ2-5|TRBV5-4|.|TRBD1
CASSLPPGTGGETQYF
TGTGCCAGCAGTTTACCACCGGGGACAGGGGGAGAGACCCAGTACTTC
>TRBJ2-1|TRBV6-2/TRBV6-3|.|TRBD2
CASSYSSLAGVYNEQFF
TGTGCCAGCAGTTACTCGAGCCTAGCGGGGGTGTACAATGAGCAGTTCTTC
>TRBJ2-2|TRBV27|.|TRBD1
CASSFTGANTGELFF
TGTGCCAGCAGTTTTACAGGGGCGAACACCGGGGAGCTGTTTTTT
>TRBJ2-6|TRBV7-9|few|TRBD1
CASSPLLGQGVSGANVLTF
TGTGCCAGCAGCCCCCTCTTAGGACAGGGGGTCTCTGGGGCCAACGTCCTGACTTTC
>TRBJ2-1|TRBV20-1|.|.
CSQDFNEQFF
TGCAGTCAGGACTTCAATGAGCAGTTCTTC
>TRBJ2-1|TRBV21-1|.|.
CASSVRQGCSYNEQFF
TGTGCCAGCAGCGTCAGGCAGGGGTGCTCCTACAATGAGCAGTTCTTC
>TRBJ2-5|TRBV20-1|once|TRBD2
CSARVIVASGGRTQYF
TGCAGTGCTAGGGTTATTGTGGCTAGCGGGGGGCGGACCCAGTACTTC
>TRBJ1-4|TRBV20-1|.|.
CSAPHSATNEKLFF
TGCAGTGCTCCACACTCTGCAACTAATGAAAAACTGTTTTTT
>TRBJ2-5|TRBV28|.|TRBD1
CASTRWGTGVQETQYF
TGTGCCAGCACTCGTTGGGGGACAGGGGTCCAAGAGACCCAGTACTTC
>TRBJ2-3|TRBV29-1|.|.
CSVLGRTSTETQYF
TGCAGCGTTCTGGGCCGTACAAGCACAGAGACGCAGTATTTT
>TRBJ2-2|TRBV5-1|.|.
CASSLDGTAGELFF
TGCGCCAGCAGCTTGGACGGGACCGCCGGGGAGCTGTTTTTT
>TRBJ2-5|TRBV7-8|.|TRBD1
CASSLTGTGYQATQYF
TGTGCCAGCAGCTTAACCGGGACAGGGTATCAGGCGACCCAGTACTTC
>TRBJ1-2|TRBV2|few|.
CATRGGGYGYTF
TGTGCCACCCGGGGGGGAGGCTATGGCTACACCTTC
>TRBJ2-4|TRBV3-1|few|TRBD1
CASSRGTVGNIQYF
TGTGCCAGCAGCCGGGGGACAGTGGGCAACATTCAGTACTTC
>TRBJ2-7|TRBV28|once|.
CASSFPGRNEQYF
TGTGCCAGCAGTTTTCCAGGGAGGAACGAGCAGTACTTC
>TRBJ2-5|TRBV2|.|.
CASSPTSENEQYF
TGTGCCAGCAGCCCCACTTCAGAGAATGAGCAGTACTTC
>TRBJ2-3|TRBV20-1|few|.
CSASALEDTQYF
TGCAGTGCCTCCGCACTAGAAGATACGCAGTATTTT
>TRBJ2-5|TRBV12-3/TRBV12-4|.|TRBD2
CASNRRTSGEQETQYF
TGTGCCAGCAATCGAAGGACTAGCGGGGAACAAGAGACCCAGTACTTC
>TRBJ2-3|TRBV20-1|once|.
CSARVQGLLTDTQYF
TGCAGTGCTAGAGTACAGGGACTCCTCACAGATACGCAGTATTTT